The 28 T cell receptor beta chains below all came from one sample that was sequenced in a study of CD8 T cells in Susac syndrome. About 0.45 to 1 ug RNA was reverse transcribed with random hexamers. Via MiXCR, TCRdb re-called the immunoSEQ multiplex PCR reads, giving one row per CDR3 protein. The table records approximately 180,000 distinct CDR3 sequences, more than 85% of them present only once. Sample: CD4+ T cells from PBMCs. All receptors come from a human donor with Susac syndrome.

V gene TRBV20-1 combines with J gene TRBJ1-1, with 8 nucleotides matching TRBD1. CDR1 and CDR2 from the germline V gene are DFQATT and SNEGSKA (reference sequence). This CDR3 spans 14 amino acids. V lost 6 bases, J lost 3 bases, and 9 bases stayed unmatched. CDR3: CSARDRQTYTEAFF. The CDR3 coding sequence is TGCAGTGCGCGGGACAGGCAAACATACACTGAAGCTTTCTTT.

The V and J genes are TRBV4-1 and TRBJ2-3; D call uncertain. The CDR3 runs to 16 residues. Germline CDR1 reads MGHRA; CDR2 reads YSYEKL. Trimming pared 2 bases from V and 0 bases from J, leaving 12 bases between. The CDR3 DNA follows: TGCGCCAGCAGCCAAACGGACGCCGCTAGCACAGATACGCAGTATTTT. It codes for CASSQTDAASTDTQYF.

The chain joins TRBV6-5 to TRBJ2-7; 10 bases match TRBD2. The germline gives CDR1 MNHEY, CDR2 SVGAGI. Germline trimming cut 0 bases from V and 6 bases from J; bases unmatched to any gene: 14. This CDR3 has 18 residues. The CDR3 DNA reads as TGTGCCAGCAGTTACTCGGGCCTAGCGGGGGCCAGGAGGGGCGAGCAGTACTTC. This codes for CASSYSGLAGARRGEQYF.

This clonotype has more than one count but fewer than ten. This sequence joins TRBV20-1 and TRBJ1-1; no reliable D call. The CDR3 runs to 11 residues. CDR1 is DFQATT and CDR2 is SNEGSKA in the germline V gene (reference sequence). V gave up 3 bases and J gave up 2 bases, with 4 bases separating them. CDR3 sequence reads: CSARDNTEAFF. The DNA for the CDR3 is TGCAGTGCTAGGGATAACACTGAAGCTTTCTTT.

V is TRBV20-1 and J is TRBJ2-1, with TRBD2 matching over 11 bases. The CDR3 is 19 residues long. Germline loops: CDR1 DFQATT, CDR2 SNEGSKA (reference sequence). Trimming took 0 bases from V and 2 from J; bases not matched to a gene: 12. CDR3 residues: CSARDIITSGSPTYNEQFF. DNA of the CDR3: TGCAGTGCTAGAGACATAATTACTAGCGGGAGCCCTACCTACAATGAGCAGTTCTTC.

This chain joins TRBV12-3 or TRBV12-4 and TRBJ1-5; 7 nucleotides align to TRBD1. The CDR3 length is 17 residues. Trimming removed 5 bases from V and 0 bases from J; junction bases left unmatched: 10. CDR3 sequence: CASSPEDRRNSNQPQHF. Here the CDR3 DNA reads TGTGCCAGCAGTCCTGAGGACAGGAGAAATAGCAATCAGCCCCAGCATTTT.

The chain recombines TRBV7-9 with TRBJ2-5; D unclear. This CDR3 is 15 amino acids long. Germline CDR1 is SEHNR and CDR2 is FQNEAQ (reference sequence). The germline V and J ends were trimmed by 5 bases and 2 bases, with 15 bases remaining between them. The CDR3 loop is CASSRWSVEQETQYF. Here the CDR3 DNA reads TGTGCCAGCAGCCGTTGGTCAGTCGAACAAGAGACCCAGTACTTC.

The chain employs TRBV5-1 and TRBJ2-5, with a weak D call TRBD2 (7 bases). Germline V gene data show CDR1 as SGHRS and CDR2 as YFSETQ. This CDR3 is 16 amino acids long. Trimming left V 4 bases short and J 0 bases short, with 16 bases between. This chain's CDR3 is CASSSLRGGYQETQYF. For the CDR3, the DNA is TGCGCCAGCAGCAGTTTGAGGGGGGGTTACCAAGAGACCCAGTACTTC.

The rearrangement uses TRBV7-2 and TRBJ1-4, with 10 nucleotides matching TRBD1. Germline trimming cut 6 bases from V and 5 bases from J; bases unmatched to any gene: 6. The germline V gene encodes CDR1 SGHTA and CDR2 FQGNSA. The CDR3 has 15 residues. The CDR3 spells CASRSPGQGNEKLFF. CDR3 bases: TGTGCCAGCAGATCACCGGGACAGGGGAATGAAAAACTGTTTTTT. Based on the CDR3 plus reference TRBV7-2 and TRBJ1-4, the full variable domain is GAGVSQSPSNKVTEKGKDVELRCDPISGHTALYWYRQSLGQGLEFLIYFQGNSAPDKSGLPSDRFSAERTGGSVSTLTIQRTQQEDSAVYLCASRSPGQGNEKLFFGSGTQLSVL.

V and J are TRBV30 and TRBJ1-1; D gene uncertain. CDR3 size: 13 residues. In germline, CDR1 is GTSNPN, CDR2 SVGIG (reference sequence). The V and J ends lost 0 bases and 9 bases respectively, with 14 bases between them. CDR3 nucleotides: TGTGCCTGGAGTGTCAGAATAGACCTGAAAGCTTTCTTT. It is translated as CAWSVRIDLKAFF.

The chain joins TRBV5-1 to TRBJ1-1; D is uncertain. The CDR3 has 13 residues. V shed 7 bases and J shed 0 bases, with 10 bases lying between them. The germline V gene has CDR1 SGHRS and CDR2 YFSETQ. This CDR3 is CASASLVNTEAFF. CDR3 bases: TGCGCCAGCGCGAGTCTGGTGAACACTGAAGCTTTCTTT.

This clonotype was seen just once. The chain links TRBV20-1 to TRBJ2-3; 7 nucleotides line up with TRBD2. The CDR3 runs to 15 residues. Germline lookup yields CDR1 DFQATT and CDR2 SNEGSKA (reference sequence). Germline trimming cut 2 bases from V and 2 bases from J; bases unmatched to any gene: 7. CDR3 sequence reads: CSARIAGRTTDTQYF. Here the CDR3 DNA reads TGCAGTGCTAGAATAGCGGGTAGGACCACAGATACGCAGTATTTT.

The rearrangement uses TRBV10-3 and TRBJ2-7, with D tentatively TRBD1 (6 bases). Germline lookup yields CDR1 ENHRY and CDR2 SYGVKD. V was cut by 3 bases and J by 6 bases, with 12 bases left in between. CDR3 length equals 13 residues. In DNA, the CDR3 is TGTGCCATCAGTGATCTCAGGGGATCCGAGCAGTACTTC. Its protein is CAISDLRGSEQYF.

This chain links TRBV7-9 with TRBJ2-3; 13 bases map to TRBD2. This CDR3 has 15 amino acids. J gave up 4 bases and V 6 bases, and 4 bases lay outside the gene matches. Germline-derived CDR1 and CDR2 are SEHNR and FQNEAQ (reference sequence). CDR3 sequence (DNA): TGTGCCAGCAGTCGGACTAGCGGGAGATCAGATACGCAGTATTTT. This codes for CASSRTSGRSDTQYF. Together with reference TRBV7-9 and TRBJ2-3, the CDR3 gives the full variable domain: DTGVSQNPRHKITKRGQNVTFRCDPISEHNRLYWYRQTLGQGPEFLTYFQNEAQLEKSRLLSDRFSAERPKGSFSTLEIQRTEQGDSAMYLCASSRTSGRSDTQYFGPGTRLTVL.

The CDR3 DNA sequence: TGTGCCAGCAGCCAAGATCACAGGGGCAATCAGCCCCAGCATTTT. This encodes CASSQDHRGNQPQHF. V gene TRBV3-1 combines with J gene TRBJ1-5, with D possibly matching TRBD1 (6 bases). Trimming cost V 0 bases and J 2 bases, with 8 bases left between them. This CDR3 comprises 15 residues. Germline lookup yields CDR1 LGHDT and CDR2 YNNKEL (reference sequence).

The V gene is TRBV6-2 or TRBV6-3, the J gene TRBJ2-5; D not certain. The V and J ends lost 4 bases and 2 bases respectively, with 5 bases between them. The CDR3 length is 12 residues. Germline V gene data show CDR1 as MNHEY and CDR2 as SVGEGT. The DNA for the CDR3 is TGTGCCAGCAGTTCCTCACAAGAGACCCAGTACTTC. Amino acid sequence: CASSSSQETQYF.

V is TRBV6-5 and J is TRBJ1-3, with D possibly TRBD1 on 5 matching bases. Trimming stripped 6 bases from V and 0 bases from J, with 12 bases between. The CDR3 sequence is 15 residues long. Germline values: CDR1 MNHEY, CDR2 SVGAGI. CDR3 sequence (DNA): TGTGCCAGCAGCGGGGACCGCAGCTCTGGAAACACCATATATTTT. Translated, it gives CASSGDRSSGNTIYF.

This clonotype has just one count. The chain is built from TRBV12-3 or TRBV12-4 and TRBJ1-2; unclear D gene. This CDR3 comprises 16 residues. Trimming cost V 10 bases and J 1 base, with 22 bases left between them. CDR3 coding DNA: TGTGCCATTCTGGGAGGCGAGGGCAAAGTTAACTATGGCTACACCTTC. Protein sequence: CAILGGEGKVNYGYTF.

V is TRBV3-1 and J is TRBJ2-3; D ambiguous. The CDR3 has 13 residues. V was shortened by 3 bases and J by 6 bases, with 10 bases between the two germline ends. Germline V gives CDR1 LGHDT, CDR2 YNNKEL (reference sequence). The CDR3 DNA sequence: TGTGCCAGCAGCCAGATCTCTGCGGATACGCAGTATTTT. This sequence encodes CASSQISADTQYF.

CDR3: CASRGQVTAAYEQYF. The CDR3 DNA sequence: TGTGCCAGCAGGGGACAGGTAACGGCTGCCTACGAGCAGTACTTC. V and J are TRBV12-3 or TRBV12-4 and TRBJ2-7; 8 nucleotides line up with TRBD1. The V segment lost 6 bases and the J segment 2 bases; nucleotides outside the gene matches: 9. This CDR3 has 15 amino acids.

The chain combines TRBV9 with TRBJ1-4; TRBD1 is a possible D gene (6 bases). V was pared by 4 bases and J by 7 bases, with 17 bases between. CDR1 is SGDLS, CDR2 YYNGEE, per germline. This CDR3 has 15 amino acids. The CDR3 coding sequence is TGTGCCAGCAGCTCCCTTTGGGGGGCTGGTGAAAAACTGTTTTTT. Translation: CASSSLWGAGEKLFF.

The chain couples TRBV11-2 to TRBJ1-1; weak D call: TRBD1 (5 bases). Trimming shortened V by 4 bases and J by 7 bases, and 16 bases separated the two germline ends. Germline CDR1 and CDR2: SGHAT and FQNNGV. The CDR3 runs to 14 residues. The CDR3: CASSSLRKGHEAFF. CDR3 in DNA: TGTGCCAGCAGCTCCCTTAGGAAGGGGCATGAAGCTTTCTTT. The full variable domain, rest sourced from reference TRBV11-2 and TRBJ1-1, is EAGVAQSPRYKIIEKRQSVAFWCNPISGHATLYWYQQILGQGPKLLIQFQNNGVVDDSQLPKDRFSAERLKGVDSTLKIQPAKLEDSAVYLCASSSLRKGHEAFFGQGTRLTVV.

This rearrangement joins TRBV5-1 to TRBJ2-7, with D perhaps matching TRBD1 (6 bases). The CDR3 runs 15 residues. CDR1 is SGHRS, CDR2 YFSETQ, per germline. V was trimmed by 4 bases and J by 4 bases, leaving 18 bases between them. CDR3 nucleotides: TGCGCCAGCAGCCCTGGTGGGGGCAGGGTGTACGAGCAGTACTTC. This encodes CASSPGGGRVYEQYF.

The chain has TRBV2 and TRBJ2-1; perhaps TRBD2 as D (6 bases). The CDR3 spans 13 residues. The germline V gene encodes CDR1 SNHLY and CDR2 FYNNEI. V was clipped by 7 bases and J by 0 bases, with 7 bases between them. Here the CDR3 reads CASMTSSYNEQFF. CDR3 coding DNA: TGTGCCAGCATGACTAGCTCCTACAATGAGCAGTTCTTC.

The count of this clonotype is one. The V call is TRBV9, the J call TRBJ2-3, with 12 bases identical to TRBD2. The V gene end was trimmed by 4 bases and the J gene end by 1 base; junction bases not matched to a gene: 4. This CDR3 comprises 16 residues. The germline CDR1 and CDR2 sequences are SGDLS and YYNGEE. In nucleotides, the CDR3 is TGTGCCAGCAGCCCGCGACTAGCGGGGGGCACAGATACGCAGTATTTT. Protein product: CASSPRLAGGTDTQYF. Based on the CDR3 plus reference TRBV9 and TRBJ2-3, the full variable domain is DSGVTQTPKHLITATGQRVTLRCSPRSGDLSVYWYQQSLDQGLQFLIQYYNGEERAKGNILERFSAQQFPDLHSELNLSSLELGDSALYFCASSPRLAGGTDTQYFGPGTRLTVL.

The chain joins TRBV3-1 to TRBJ2-2; 8 bases line up with TRBD2. The V gene end was trimmed by 7 bases and the J gene end by 3 bases; junction bases not matched to a gene: 10. In germline, CDR1 is LGHDT, CDR2 YNNKEL (reference sequence). CDR3 size: 16 residues. In DNA, the CDR3 is TGTGCCAGCAAGAAATTGTCGGGGGGGGACACCGGGGAGCTGTTTTTT. Its protein is CASKKLSGGDTGELFF.

The V call is TRBV9, the J call TRBJ2-1, with TRBD2 matching 7 bases. The CDR3 runs to 15 residues. Germline lookup yields CDR1 SGDLS and CDR2 YYNGEE. After removal of 2 bases from V and 4 bases from J, the junction contained 6 bases not matched to a gene. The CDR3 nucleotides read TGTGCCAGCAGCGTTACGGGGGGACTTTACAATGAGCAGTTCTTC. Translated: CASSVTGGLYNEQFF.

The V gene is TRBV6-1, the J gene TRBJ2-1; 16 nucleotides line up with TRBD2. V gave up 4 bases and J gave up 9 bases; unmatched junction bases: 12. The germline V gene encodes CDR1 MNHNS and CDR2 SASEGT. CDR3 length: 18 amino acids. CDR3 nucleotide sequence: TGTGCCAGCAGTGTGGGACTAGCGGGGGGGATCGCTTCTGGTGAGCAGTTCTTC. The encoded protein is CASSVGLAGGIASGEQFF.